A single T cell receptor beta chain is shown here with its context. Its antigen is still unknown. Through a sample-barcoded 5' primer and a J-beta primer mix, a second PCR was run for roughly 7 to 11 cycles. Every single cDNA molecule received a tag from a template-switch adaptor with 12 random nucleotides. TCRdb recomputed calls from the 5' RACE reads with MiXCR, one row per CDR3 protein. The table lists about 1.4 million distinct CDR3 sequences, 59% of them singletons. This entry belongs to a study of blood T cells in healthy people across ages. The CDR3 has 14 residues. Trimming removed 0 bases at V and 12 bases at J, with 16 bases between. Germline lookup yields CDR1 LGHNA and CDR2 YSLEER. General study points: Age showed a roughly linear inverse relationship with TCR beta diversity per million T cells. Long-lived donors carried more naive CD4+ cells and greater diversity than aged donors.

Samples each had at least 5.5 micrograms of total RNA extracted. The clonotype was recovered from a man between 18 and 35 years old in good health. This chain uses TRBV4-3 with TRBJ2-3, with a tentative D call TRBD2 (5 bases). The specimen was blood. This chain's CDR3 is CASSQDPPSSTQYF. Written as DNA, the CDR3 is TGCGCCAGCAGCCAAGATCCCCCTAGCTCGACACAGTATTTT.